This T cell receptor (beta chain) was found in a study of blood T cell repertoires in COVID-19. With 5 bases removed from V and 0 bases from J, the gap between germline ends came to 17 bases. CDR1 MDHEN and CDR2 SYDVKM come from the germline V gene. This CDR3 comprises 18 residues. In its sample, this clone was seen once. Clones were read by immunoSEQ multiplex PCR, and TCRdb kept only the in-frame ones, dropping some. The sample carries some 57,000 clones, about 91% recorded once. V is TRBV28 and J is TRBJ1-6; possibly TRBD1 for D (5 bases). Sequenced sample: peripheral blood. This sequence was found in a man aged 45-60 years with active COVID-19. The CDR3 loop is CASSTLILQGSYNSPLHF. In DNA, the CDR3 is TGTGCCAGCAGTACACTTATTCTCCAGGGCTCCTATAATTCACCCCTCCACTTT.